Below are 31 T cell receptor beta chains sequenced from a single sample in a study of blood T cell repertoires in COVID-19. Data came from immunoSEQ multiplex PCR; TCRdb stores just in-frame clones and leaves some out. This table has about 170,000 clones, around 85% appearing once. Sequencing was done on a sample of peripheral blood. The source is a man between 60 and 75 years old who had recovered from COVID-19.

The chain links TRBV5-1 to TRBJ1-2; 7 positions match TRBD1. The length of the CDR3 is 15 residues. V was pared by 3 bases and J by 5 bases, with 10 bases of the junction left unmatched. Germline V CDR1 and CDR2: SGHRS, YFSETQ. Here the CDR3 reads CASSSPGQKPYGYTF. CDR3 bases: TGCGCCAGCAGCTCACCGGGACAGAAACCATATGGCTACACCTTC.

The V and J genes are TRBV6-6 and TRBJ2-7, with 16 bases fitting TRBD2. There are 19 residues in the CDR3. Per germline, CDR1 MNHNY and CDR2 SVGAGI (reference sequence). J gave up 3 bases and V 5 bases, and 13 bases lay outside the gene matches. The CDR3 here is CASSLSPGLAGGPVYEQYF. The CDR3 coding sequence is TGTGCCAGCAGTCTCTCCCCGGGACTAGCGGGGGGGCCTGTCTACGAGCAGTACTTC.

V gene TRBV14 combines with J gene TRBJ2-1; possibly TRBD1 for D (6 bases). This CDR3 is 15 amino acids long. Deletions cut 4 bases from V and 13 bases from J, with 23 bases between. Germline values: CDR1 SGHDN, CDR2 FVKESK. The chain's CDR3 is CASSLQGQGHLYQFF. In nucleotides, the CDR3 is TGTGCCAGCAGCCTTCAGGGACAAGGTCACCTTTATCAGTTCTTC.

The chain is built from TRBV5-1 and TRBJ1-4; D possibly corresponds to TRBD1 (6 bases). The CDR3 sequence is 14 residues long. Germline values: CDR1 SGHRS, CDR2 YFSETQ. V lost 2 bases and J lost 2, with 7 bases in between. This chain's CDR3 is CASSFRGTNEKLFF. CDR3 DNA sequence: TGCGCCAGCAGCTTCAGGGGTACTAATGAAAAACTGTTTTTT.

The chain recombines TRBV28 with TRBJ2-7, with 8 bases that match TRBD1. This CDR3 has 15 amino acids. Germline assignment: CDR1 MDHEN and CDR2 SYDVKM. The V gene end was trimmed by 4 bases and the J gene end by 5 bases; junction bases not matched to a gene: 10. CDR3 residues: CASSSAAGGRDEQYF. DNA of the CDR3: TGTGCCAGCAGTTCAGCAGCAGGGGGCAGGGACGAGCAGTACTTC.

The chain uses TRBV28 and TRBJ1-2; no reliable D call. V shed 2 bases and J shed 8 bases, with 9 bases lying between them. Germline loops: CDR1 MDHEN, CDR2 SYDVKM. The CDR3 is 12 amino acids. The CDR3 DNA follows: TGTGCCAGCAGTTTAAGAGGGAGAGGCTACACCTTC. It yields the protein CASSLRGRGYTF.

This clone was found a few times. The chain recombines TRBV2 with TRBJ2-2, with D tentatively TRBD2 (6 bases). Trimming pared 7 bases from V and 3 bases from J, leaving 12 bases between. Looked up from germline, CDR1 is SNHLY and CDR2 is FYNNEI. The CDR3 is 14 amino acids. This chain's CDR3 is CASTPGTHTGELFF. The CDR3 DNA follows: TGTGCCAGCACCCCCGGGACTCACACCGGGGAGCTGTTTTTT.

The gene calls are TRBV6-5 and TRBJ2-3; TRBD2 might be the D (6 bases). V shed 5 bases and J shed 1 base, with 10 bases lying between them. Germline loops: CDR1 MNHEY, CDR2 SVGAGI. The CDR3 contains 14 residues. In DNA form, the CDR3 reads TGTGCCAGCAGTCGCGGGGCCCGCACAGATACGCAGTATTTT. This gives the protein CASSRGARTDTQYF.

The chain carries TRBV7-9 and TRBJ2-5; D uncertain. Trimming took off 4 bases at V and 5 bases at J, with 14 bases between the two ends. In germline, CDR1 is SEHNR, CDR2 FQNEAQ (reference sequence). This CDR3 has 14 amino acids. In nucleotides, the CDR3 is TGTGCCAGCAGCTCCGTTATACGGTTGGAGACCCAGTACTTC. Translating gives CASSSVIRLETQYF.

This CDR3 reads CASSLGRLGGNTIYF. CDR3 coding DNA: TGTGCCAGCAGCTTGGGGCGGCTAGGTGGAAACACCATATATTTT. The chain employs TRBV5-4 and TRBJ1-3, with D unresolved. Trimming removed 0 bases at V and 3 bases at J, with 10 bases between. CDR3 length: 15 residues. CDR1 and CDR2 (germline): SGHNT, YYREEE (reference sequence). Full variable domain (missing parts from reference TRBV5-4 and TRBJ1-3): ETGVTQSPTHLIKTRGQQVTLRCSSQSGHNTVSWYQQALGQGPQFIFQYYREEENGRGNFPPRFSGLQFPNYSSELNVNALELDDSALYLCASSLGRLGGNTIYFGEGSWLTVV.

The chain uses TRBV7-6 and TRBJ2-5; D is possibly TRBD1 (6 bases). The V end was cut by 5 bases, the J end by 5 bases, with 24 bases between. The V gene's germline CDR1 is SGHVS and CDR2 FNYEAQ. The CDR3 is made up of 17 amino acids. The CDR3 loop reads CASSRRLRTDSPETQYF. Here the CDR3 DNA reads TGTGCCAGCAGCCGACGACTCAGGACAGATAGTCCGGAGACCCAGTACTTC.

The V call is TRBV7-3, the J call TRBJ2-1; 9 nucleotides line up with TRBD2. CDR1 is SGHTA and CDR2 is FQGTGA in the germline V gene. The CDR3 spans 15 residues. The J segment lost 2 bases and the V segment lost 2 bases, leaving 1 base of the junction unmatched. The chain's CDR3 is CASSLQRGAYNEQFF. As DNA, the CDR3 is TGTGCCAGCAGCTTACAGCGGGGGGCCTACAATGAGCAGTTCTTC.

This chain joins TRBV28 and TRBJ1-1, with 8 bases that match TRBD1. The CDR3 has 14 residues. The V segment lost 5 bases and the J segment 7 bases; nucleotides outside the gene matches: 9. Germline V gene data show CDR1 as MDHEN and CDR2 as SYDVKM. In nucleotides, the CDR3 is TGTGCCAGCAGTCGACAGGGGACGAAAGTTGAAGCTTTCTTT. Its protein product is CASSRQGTKVEAFF.

The CDR3 nucleotides are TGTGCCAGCAGCTATGGGACAGAAAATCAGCCCCAGCATTTT. Its protein product is CASSYGTENQPQHF. The genes are TRBV9 and TRBJ1-5; 7 bases map to TRBD1. CDR3 length: 14 amino acids. The germline gives CDR1 SGDLS, CDR2 YYNGEE. The ends lost 4 bases at V and 4 bases at J; junction bases unmatched: 5. The full variable domain, rest sourced from reference TRBV9 and TRBJ1-5, is DSGVTQTPKHLITATGQRVTLRCSPRSGDLSVYWYQQSLDQGLQFLIQYYNGEERAKGNILERFSAQQFPDLHSELNLSSLELGDSALYFCASSYGTENQPQHFGDGTRLSIL.

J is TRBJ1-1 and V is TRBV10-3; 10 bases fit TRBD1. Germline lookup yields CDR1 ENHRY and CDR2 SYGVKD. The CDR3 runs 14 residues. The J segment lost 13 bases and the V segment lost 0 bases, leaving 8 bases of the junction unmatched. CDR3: CAISESQGTGVVFF. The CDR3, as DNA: TGTGCCATCAGTGAGTCTCAGGGGACAGGGGTAGTTTTCTTT.

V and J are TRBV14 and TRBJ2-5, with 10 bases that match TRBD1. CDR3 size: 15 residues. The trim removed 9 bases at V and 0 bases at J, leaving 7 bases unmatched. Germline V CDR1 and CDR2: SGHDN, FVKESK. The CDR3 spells CASNTGTGDQETQYF. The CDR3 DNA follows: TGTGCCAGTAACACCGGGACAGGGGACCAAGAGACCCAGTACTTC.

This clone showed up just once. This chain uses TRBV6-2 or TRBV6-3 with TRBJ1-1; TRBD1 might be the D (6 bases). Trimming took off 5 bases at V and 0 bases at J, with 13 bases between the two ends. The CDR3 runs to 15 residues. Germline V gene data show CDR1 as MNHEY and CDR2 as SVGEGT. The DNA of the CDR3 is TGTGCCAGCAGTACTGGGGGGGGCATGAACACTGAAGCTTTCTTT. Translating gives CASSTGGGMNTEAFF.

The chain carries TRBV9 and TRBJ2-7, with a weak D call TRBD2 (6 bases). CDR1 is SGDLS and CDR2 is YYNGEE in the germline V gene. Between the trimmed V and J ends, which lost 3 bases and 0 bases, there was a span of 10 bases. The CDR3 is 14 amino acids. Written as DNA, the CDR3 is TGTGCCAGCAGCGAAGGCGGGACCTCCTACGAGCAGTACTTC. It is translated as CASSEGGTSYEQYF.

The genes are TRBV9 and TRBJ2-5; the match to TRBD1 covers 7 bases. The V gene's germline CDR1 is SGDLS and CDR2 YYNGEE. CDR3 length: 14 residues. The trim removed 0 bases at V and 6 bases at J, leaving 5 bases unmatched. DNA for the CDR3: TGTGCCAGCAGCGTAGATTGGGACAGTAAGACCCAGTACTTC. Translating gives CASSVDWDSKTQYF.

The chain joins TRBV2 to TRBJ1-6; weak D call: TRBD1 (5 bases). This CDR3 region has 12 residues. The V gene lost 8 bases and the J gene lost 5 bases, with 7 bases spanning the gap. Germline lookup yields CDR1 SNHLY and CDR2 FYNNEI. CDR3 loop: CASRGDNSPLHF. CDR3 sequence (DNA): TGTGCCAGCCGGGGGGATAATTCACCCCTCCACTTT. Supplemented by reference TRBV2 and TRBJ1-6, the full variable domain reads EPEVTQTPSHQVTQMGQEVILRCVPISNHLYFYWYRQILGQKVEFLVSFYNNEISEKSEIFDDQFSVERPDGSNFTLKIRSTKLEDSAMYFCASRGDNSPLHFGNGTRLTVT.

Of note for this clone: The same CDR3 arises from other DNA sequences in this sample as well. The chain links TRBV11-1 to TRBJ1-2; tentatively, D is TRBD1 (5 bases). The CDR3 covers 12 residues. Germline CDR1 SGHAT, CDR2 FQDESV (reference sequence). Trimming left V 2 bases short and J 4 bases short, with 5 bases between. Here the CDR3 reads CASSLQGYGYTF. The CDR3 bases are TGTGCCAGCAGCTTACAGGGCTATGGCTACACCTTC.

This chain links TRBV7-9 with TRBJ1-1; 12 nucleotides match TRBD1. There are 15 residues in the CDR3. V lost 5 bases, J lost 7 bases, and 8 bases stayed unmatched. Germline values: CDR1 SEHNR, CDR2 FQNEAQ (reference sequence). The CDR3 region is CASSPEGQGAIEAFF. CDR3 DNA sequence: TGTGCCAGCAGCCCAGAGGGACAGGGGGCAATTGAAGCTTTCTTT. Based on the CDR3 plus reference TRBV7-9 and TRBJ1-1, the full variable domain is DTGVSQNPRHKITKRGQNVTFRCDPISEHNRLYWYRQTLGQGPEFLTYFQNEAQLEKSRLLSDRFSAERPKGSFSTLEIQRTEQGDSAMYLCASSPEGQGAIEAFFGQGTRLTVV.

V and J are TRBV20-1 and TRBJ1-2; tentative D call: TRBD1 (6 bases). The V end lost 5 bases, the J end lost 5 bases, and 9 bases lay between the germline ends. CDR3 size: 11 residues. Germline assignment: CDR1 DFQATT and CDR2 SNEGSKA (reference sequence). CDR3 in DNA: TGCAGTGCTTCACAGGGTTATGGCTACACCTTC. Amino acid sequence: CSASQGYGYTF.

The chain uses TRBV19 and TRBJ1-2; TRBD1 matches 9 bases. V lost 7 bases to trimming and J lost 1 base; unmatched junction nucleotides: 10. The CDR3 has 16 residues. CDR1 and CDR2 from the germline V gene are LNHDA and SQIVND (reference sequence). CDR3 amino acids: CASTQLRTGDNYGYTF. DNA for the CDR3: TGTGCCAGTACCCAGCTGCGGACAGGGGATAACTATGGCTACACCTTC.

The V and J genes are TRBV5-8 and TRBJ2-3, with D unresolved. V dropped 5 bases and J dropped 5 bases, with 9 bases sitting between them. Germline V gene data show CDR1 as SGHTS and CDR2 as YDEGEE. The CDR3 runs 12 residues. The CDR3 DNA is TGTGCCAGCAGTTCGAGAGTAGATACGCAGTATTTT. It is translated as CASSSRVDTQYF.

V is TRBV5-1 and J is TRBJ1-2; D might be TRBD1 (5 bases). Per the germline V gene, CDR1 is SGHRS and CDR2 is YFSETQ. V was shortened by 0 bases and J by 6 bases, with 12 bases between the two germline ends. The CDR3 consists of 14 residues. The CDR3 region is CASSLGTKTDGYTF. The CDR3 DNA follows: TGCGCCAGCAGCTTGGGGACCAAGACAGATGGCTACACCTTC. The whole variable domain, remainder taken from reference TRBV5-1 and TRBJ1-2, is KAGVTQTPRYLIKTRGQQVTLSCSPISGHRSVSWYQQTPGQGLQFLFEYFSETQRNKGNFPGRFSGRQFSNSRSEMNVSTLELGDSALYLCASSLGTKTDGYTFGSGTRLTVV.

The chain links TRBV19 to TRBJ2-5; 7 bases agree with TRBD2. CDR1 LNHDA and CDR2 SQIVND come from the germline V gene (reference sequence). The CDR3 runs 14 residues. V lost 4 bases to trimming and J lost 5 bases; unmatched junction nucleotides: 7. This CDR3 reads CASSTSGAGETQYF. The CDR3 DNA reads TGTGCCAGTAGTACAAGCGGGGCCGGTGAGACCCAGTACTTC.

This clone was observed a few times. CDR3 nucleotide sequence: TGCGCCAGCAGTCCTCGACCGACAGGGACCCTATATGGCTACACCTTC. It translates to CASSPRPTGTLYGYTF. This chain links TRBV5-1 with TRBJ1-2; 7 bases match TRBD1. The V segment lost 5 bases and the J segment 5 bases; nucleotides outside the gene matches: 15. The CDR3 covers 16 residues. Germline V gives CDR1 SGHRS, CDR2 YFSETQ.

CDR3 residues: CASSYWDSGETQYF. CDR3 in DNA: TGTGCCAGCAGTTACTGGGACAGTGGAGAGACCCAGTACTTC. V gene TRBV6-2 or TRBV6-3 combines with J gene TRBJ2-5, with TRBD1 matching over 7 bases. The CDR3 extends over 14 amino acids. V dropped 1 base and J dropped 4; count of bases not matched to a gene: 3. Germline V gene lookup returns CDR1 MNHEY and CDR2 SVGEGT.

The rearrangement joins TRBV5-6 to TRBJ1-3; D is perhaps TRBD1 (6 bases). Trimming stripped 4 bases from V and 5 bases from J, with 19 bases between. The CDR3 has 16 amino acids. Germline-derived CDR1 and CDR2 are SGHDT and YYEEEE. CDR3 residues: CASSPQGQLGRNTIYF. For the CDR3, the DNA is TGTGCCAGCAGCCCACAGGGTCAGTTGGGGAGAAACACCATATATTTT.

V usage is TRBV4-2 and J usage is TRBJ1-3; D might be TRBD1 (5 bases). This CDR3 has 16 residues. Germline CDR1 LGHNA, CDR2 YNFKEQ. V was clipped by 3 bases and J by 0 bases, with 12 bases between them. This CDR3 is CASSQNTGNSGNTIYF. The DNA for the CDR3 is TGTGCCAGCAGCCAGAACACAGGAAACTCTGGAAACACCATATATTTT.